This passage covers 2 T cell receptor beta chains from one sample sequenced in a study of T cell repertoires in cytomegalovirus infection. TCRdb re-derived calls from the reads in MiXCR, one entry per CDR3 protein. In the table there are 450,000 to 650,000 distinct CDR3 sequences, about 26% of which are singletons. What was sequenced was PBMCs. The receptor source for this set is a human donor in good health (CMV status not recorded). Some clones in this sample may be carry-over from other donors' samples.

The V call is TRBV24-1, the J call TRBJ2-5; D is perhaps TRBD1 (5 bases). Deletions cut 4 bases from V and 4 bases from J, with 18 bases between. Germline values: CDR1 KGHDR, CDR2 SFDVKD. This CDR3 is 16 amino acids long. Here the CDR3 reads CATSDPGHPTLETQYF. CDR3 nucleotides: TGTGCCACCAGTGACCCCGGACACCCTACCTTAGAGACCCAGTACTTC.

A few counts support this clonotype. This chain joins TRBV6-1 and TRBJ2-7; TRBD1 matches at 7 bases. With 10 bases clipped from V and 3 bases from J, the junction kept 9 bases outside the gene matches. Germline V gene data show CDR1 as MNHNS and CDR2 as SASEGT. CDR3 length: 13 residues. The CDR3 loop is CATRQGQFYEQYF. The CDR3 DNA is TGTGCCACCCGACAGGGTCAGTTCTACGAGCAGTACTTC.